These 24 T cell receptor beta chains originate from one sample sequenced in a study of blood T cells in healthy people across ages. The authors ran a second PCR of about 7 to 11 cycles using a sample-barcoded 5' primer and a J-beta primer mix. TCRdb re-called the 5' RACE reads through MiXCR, storing one row per CDR3 protein. The sample has 850,000 to 1,300,000 distinct CDR3 sequences; 40% to 55% are singletons. Specimen: blood. The receptors here all came from a woman aged 60 to 75 in good health.

The rearrangement uses TRBV5-1 and TRBJ2-5, with 14 bases that match TRBD2. From germline, CDR1 is SGHRS and CDR2 YFSETQ. Trimming cost V 7 bases and J 11 bases; bases outside gene matches: 13. The CDR3 is made up of 15 amino acids. The CDR3 loop is CASGAGTSGRNEQYF. The CDR3, as DNA: TGCGCCAGCGGGGCCGGGACTAGCGGGAGAAATGAGCAGTACTTC. Using reference TRBV5-1 and TRBJ2-5 for the parts outside the CDR3, the full variable domain is KAGVTQTPRYLIKTRGQQVTLSCSPISGHRSVSWYQQTPGQGLQFLFEYFSETQRNKGNFPGRFSGRQFSNSRSEMNVSTLELGDSALYLCASGAGTSGRNEQYFGPGTRLLVL.

The chain combines TRBV3-1 with TRBJ2-1; possible D gene TRBD1, 5 bases. Per the germline V gene, CDR1 is LGHDT and CDR2 is YNNKEL (reference sequence). This CDR3 has 16 amino acids. Trimming cost V 1 base and J 4 bases, with 14 bases left between them. The CDR3 DNA follows: TGTGCCAGCAGCCAAGTTGGGGCAGCCGGTTACAATGAGCAGTTCTTC. Encoded protein: CASSQVGAAGYNEQFF.

J is TRBJ2-1 and V is TRBV27; D remains ambiguous. This CDR3 is built from 17 residues. Germline CDR1 and CDR2: MNHEY and SMNVEV (reference sequence). V was clipped by 6 bases and J by 6 bases, with 24 bases between them. The CDR3 DNA follows: TGTGCCAGCAGCCCCCCCCGGCGGAGAACCCTAACCAATGAGCAGTTCTTC. As protein: CASSPPRRRTLTNEQFF.

In its sample, this clonotype was seen a few times. J is TRBJ2-3 and V is TRBV7-7, with 7 bases lining up with TRBD1. The CDR3 runs to 14 residues. Germline V lookup: CDR1 SSHAT, CDR2 FNYEAQ (reference sequence). CDR3 amino acids: CAIGTGAVADTQYF. CDR3 coding DNA: TGTGCAATCGGAACAGGGGCTGTCGCAGATACGCAGTATTTT.

The chain uses TRBV6-2 or TRBV6-3 and TRBJ2-1; D might be TRBD2 (6 bases). V dropped 4 bases and J dropped 6 bases, with 10 bases sitting between them. The CDR3 has 13 amino acids. Germline V lookup: CDR1 MNHEY, CDR2 SVGEGT. CDR3 amino acids: CASSSSARNEQFF. The DNA of the CDR3 is TGTGCCAGCAGTTCTAGCGCTCGCAATGAGCAGTTCTTC.

This clonotype was recorded a few times. This chain uses TRBV20-1 with TRBJ2-3; possibly TRBD1 for D (5 bases). CDR1 is DFQATT, CDR2 SNEGSKA, per germline (reference sequence). V lost 2 bases to trimming and J lost 5 bases, with 17 bases between them. The CDR3 has 15 residues. CDR3 protein: CSARQASGARDTQYF. CDR3 coding DNA: TGCAGTGCTAGACAGGCTAGTGGGGCCCGAGATACGCAGTATTTT.

The chain uses TRBV15 and TRBJ2-7, with D tentatively TRBD1 or TRBD2 (6 bases each). CDR3 length: 15 residues. The ends were cut back, 0 bases at V and 3 bases at J, with 12 bases in the middle. Germline V lookup: CDR1 LNHNV, CDR2 YYDKDF (reference sequence). The CDR3 DNA reads TGTGCCACCAGCAGAGATAGGGGGGAAAACTACGAGCAGTACTTC. It specifies CATSRDRGENYEQYF.

The V call is TRBV6-5, the J call TRBJ2-3; maybe TRBD1 (5 bases). The V gene's germline CDR1 is MNHEY and CDR2 SVGAGI. This CDR3 is built from 16 residues. Trimming took 1 base from V and 1 from J, leaving 12 bases between them. The CDR3 DNA reads TGTGCCAGCAGTTACTTGAACCTAGGGGGCACAGATACGCAGTATTTT. Residues: CASSYLNLGGTDTQYF.

In this sample, this clonotype turned up many times. The chain links TRBV5-1 to TRBJ2-7, with D possibly being TRBD1 or TRBD2 (5 bases each). The CDR3 contains 14 residues. Trimming left V 1 base short and J 2 bases short, with 10 bases between. Germline loops: CDR1 SGHRS, CDR2 YFSETQ. The CDR3 nucleotides read TGCGCCAGCAGCTTGCGAGGGGCACCCTACGAGCAGTACTTC. This encodes CASSLRGAPYEQYF.

CDR3 residues: CASSFGQGETTNEKLFF. The CDR3 DNA reads TGTGCCAGCAGCTTCGGGCAGGGGGAAACAACTAATGAAAAACTGTTTTTT. The chain couples TRBV7-9 to TRBJ1-4; 7 positions match TRBD1. The V gene's germline CDR1 is SEHNR and CDR2 FQNEAQ (reference sequence). The CDR3 consists of 17 residues. V was pared by 3 bases and J by 0 bases, with 7 bases of the junction left unmatched.

This sequence joins TRBV2 and TRBJ2-5; 11 nucleotides match TRBD1. Germline V CDR1 and CDR2: SNHLY, FYNNEI. This CDR3 contains 15 residues. J lost 4 bases, V lost 5 bases, and 6 bases had no gene match. CDR3 nucleotide sequence: TGTGCCAGCAGTCCGGACAGGGGGCGCGGAGAGACCCAGTACTTC. Encoded protein: CASSPDRGRGETQYF.

The V and J genes are TRBV7-7 and TRBJ2-1, with D tentatively TRBD2 (5 bases). The CDR3 sequence is 13 residues long. Per the germline V gene, CDR1 is SSHAT and CDR2 is FNYEAQ (reference sequence). The germline V and J ends were trimmed by 2 bases and 7 bases, with 9 bases remaining between them. CDR3 DNA: TGTGCCAGCAGCTTACGGAGGCAGAATGAGCAGTTCTTC. Its translation: CASSLRRQNEQFF.

This clonotype was recorded only once. The rearrangement joins TRBV10-3 to TRBJ1-5; D uncertain. Germline V gene lookup returns CDR1 ENHRY and CDR2 SYGVKD. The V end was cut by 3 bases, the J end by 6 bases, with 9 bases between. CDR3 length: 13 residues. The CDR3 bases are TGTGCCATCAGTGATTTAGGAGCTCAGCCCCAGCATTTT. Residues: CAISDLGAQPQHF.

The chain employs TRBV7-9 and TRBJ2-5, with 11 bases lining up with TRBD2. V was pared by 6 bases and J by 3 bases, with 3 bases of the junction left unmatched. The CDR3 totals 14 residues. CDR1 and CDR2 from the germline V gene are SEHNR and FQNEAQ (reference sequence). The CDR3 nucleotides read TGTGCCAGCAGAGATAGCGGGAGGGAAGAGACCCAGTACTTC. Amino acids: CASRDSGREETQYF.

This chain joins TRBV20-1 and TRBJ1-1; no clear D gene. V lost 3 bases to trimming and J lost 4 bases, with 9 bases between them. Germline V gene lookup returns CDR1 DFQATT and CDR2 SNEGSKA (reference sequence). The CDR3 length is 12 residues. CDR3 amino acids: CSASARGTEAFF. For the CDR3, the DNA is TGCAGTGCTAGTGCGCGGGGCACTGAAGCTTTCTTT.

This chain connects TRBV29-1 to TRBJ2-1; D call uncertain. V was pared by 3 bases and J by 9 bases, with 6 bases between. Germline V CDR1 and CDR2: SQVTM, ANQGSEA. CDR3 length equals 10 residues. The CDR3 DNA is TGCAGCGTTGACTGGGGTGAGCAGTTCTTC. It is translated as CSVDWGEQFF.

This sequence joins TRBV5-1 and TRBJ2-3, with TRBD2 matching 10 bases. Losses at the gene ends were 0 bases for V and 10 bases for J; bases not matched to a gene: 2. CDR1 and CDR2 from the germline V gene are SGHRS and YFSETQ. CDR3 length: 13 residues. The CDR3 nucleotides are TGCGCCAGCAGCTTGGCTCTAGCGGGAGCGCAGTATTTT. It encodes CASSLALAGAQYF. Full variable domain (missing parts from reference TRBV5-1 and TRBJ2-3): KAGVTQTPRYLIKTRGQQVTLSCSPISGHRSVSWYQQTPGQGLQFLFEYFSETQRNKGNFPGRFSGRQFSNSRSEMNVSTLELGDSALYLCASSLALAGAQYFGPGTRLTVL.

This chain joins TRBV27 and TRBJ2-1; 9 positions agree with TRBD1. V was pared by 6 bases and J by 1 base, with 7 bases of the junction left unmatched. Germline lookup yields CDR1 MNHEY and CDR2 SMNVEV (reference sequence). CDR3 length: 16 residues. The CDR3 protein is CASRPGQGGSYNEQFF. CDR3 coding DNA: TGTGCCAGCAGGCCGGGACAGGGTGGTTCCTACAATGAGCAGTTCTTC.

V usage is TRBV20-1 and J usage is TRBJ1-5, with 7 nucleotides matching TRBD1. Trimming cost V 5 bases and J 6 bases; bases outside gene matches: 13. This CDR3 spans 15 amino acids. In germline, CDR1 is DFQATT, CDR2 SNEGSKA (reference sequence). In nucleotides, the CDR3 is TGCAGTGCTTCCGGGACAGCTCGACGGCGTCAGCCCCAGCATTTT. Protein: CSASGTARRRQPQHF.

This clonotype appeared a single time. The chain is built from TRBV2 and TRBJ2-1, with D maybe TRBD2 (6 bases). This CDR3 spans 15 amino acids. The germline V gene has CDR1 SNHLY and CDR2 FYNNEI. V lost 8 bases and J lost 0, with 14 bases in between. CDR3 residues: CASAGLPSSYNEQFF. In nucleotides, the CDR3 is TGTGCCAGCGCGGGACTCCCTAGCTCCTACAATGAGCAGTTCTTC.

The table lists this clonotype with a few counts. The gene calls are TRBV7-9 and TRBJ1-4, with 11 bases lining up with TRBD1. CDR3 length: 17 residues. Germline V CDR1 and CDR2: SEHNR, FQNEAQ (reference sequence). The J segment lost 8 bases and the V segment lost 5 bases, leaving 13 bases of the junction unmatched. The CDR3 spells CASSDRDRGKTWEKLFF. Written as DNA, the CDR3 is TGTGCCAGCAGCGACCGGGACAGGGGGAAAACATGGGAAAAACTGTTTTTT.

This chain joins TRBV7-7 and TRBJ2-1; D call uncertain. Germline CDR1 reads SSHAT; CDR2 reads FNYEAQ (reference sequence). The CDR3 has 13 residues. Trimming took 5 bases from V and 9 from J, leaving 14 bases between them. The CDR3 sequence is CASSPSIAGEQFF. In nucleotides, the CDR3 is TGTGCCAGCAGCCCATCGATAGCTGGTGAGCAGTTCTTC.

The chain couples TRBV6-5 to TRBJ1-2; TRBD1 is a possible D gene (5 bases). V lost 4 bases, J lost 8 bases, and 17 bases lay in between. CDR1 and CDR2 (germline): MNHEY, SVGAGI. This CDR3 spans 14 amino acids. The CDR3 loop reads CASSSGRGVRGYTF. For the CDR3, the DNA is TGTGCCAGCAGTTCTGGCCGGGGGGTGCGCGGCTACACCTTC.

This chain uses TRBV27 with TRBJ2-5; TRBD1 agrees at 9 bases. V lost 4 bases, J lost 5 bases, and 8 bases stayed unmatched. This CDR3 has 15 amino acids. Germline CDR1 is MNHEY and CDR2 is SMNVEV (reference sequence). In DNA, the CDR3 is TGTGCCAGCAGTTCAGGGACAGGGAAGACTGAGACCCAGTACTTC. As protein: CASSSGTGKTETQYF.